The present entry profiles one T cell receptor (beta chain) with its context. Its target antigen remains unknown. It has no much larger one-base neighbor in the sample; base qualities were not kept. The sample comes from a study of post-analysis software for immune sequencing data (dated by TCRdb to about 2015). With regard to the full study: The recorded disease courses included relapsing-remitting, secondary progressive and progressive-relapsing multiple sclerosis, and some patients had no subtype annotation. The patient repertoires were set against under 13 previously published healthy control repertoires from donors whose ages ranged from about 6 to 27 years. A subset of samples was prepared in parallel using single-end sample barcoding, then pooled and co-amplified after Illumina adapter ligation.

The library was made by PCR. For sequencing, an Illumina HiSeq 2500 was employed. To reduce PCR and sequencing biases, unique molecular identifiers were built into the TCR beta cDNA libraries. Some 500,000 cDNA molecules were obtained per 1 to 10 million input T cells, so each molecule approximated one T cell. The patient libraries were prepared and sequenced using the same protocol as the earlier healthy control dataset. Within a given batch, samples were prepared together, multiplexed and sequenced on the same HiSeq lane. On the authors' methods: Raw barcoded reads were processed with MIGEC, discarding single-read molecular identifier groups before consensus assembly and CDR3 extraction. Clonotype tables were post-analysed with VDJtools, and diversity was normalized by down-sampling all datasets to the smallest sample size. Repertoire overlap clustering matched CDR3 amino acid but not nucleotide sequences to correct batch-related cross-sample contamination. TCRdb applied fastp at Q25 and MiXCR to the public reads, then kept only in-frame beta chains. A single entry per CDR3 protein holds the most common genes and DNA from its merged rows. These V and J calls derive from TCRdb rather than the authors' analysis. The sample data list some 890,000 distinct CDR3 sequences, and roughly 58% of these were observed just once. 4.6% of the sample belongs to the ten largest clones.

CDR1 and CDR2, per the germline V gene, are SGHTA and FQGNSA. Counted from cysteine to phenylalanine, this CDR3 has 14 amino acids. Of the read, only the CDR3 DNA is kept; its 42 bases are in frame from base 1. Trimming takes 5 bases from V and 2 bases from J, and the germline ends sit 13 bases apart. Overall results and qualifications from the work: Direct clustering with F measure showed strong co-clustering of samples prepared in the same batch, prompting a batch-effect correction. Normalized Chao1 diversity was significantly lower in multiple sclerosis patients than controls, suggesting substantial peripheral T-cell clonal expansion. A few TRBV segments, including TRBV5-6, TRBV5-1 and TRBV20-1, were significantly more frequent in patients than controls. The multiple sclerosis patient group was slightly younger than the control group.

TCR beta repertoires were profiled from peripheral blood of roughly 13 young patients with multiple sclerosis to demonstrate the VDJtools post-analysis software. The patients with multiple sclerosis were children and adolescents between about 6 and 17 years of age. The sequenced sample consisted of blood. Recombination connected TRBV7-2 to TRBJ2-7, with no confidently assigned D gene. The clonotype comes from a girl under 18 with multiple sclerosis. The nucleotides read TGTGCCAGCAGCCCGACCACCAACCCCTACGAGCAGTACTTC. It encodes CASSPTTNPYEQYF.